The 21 T cell receptor beta chains below were found in one sample sequenced in a study of shared clonotypes between healthy human individuals. The method was immunoSEQ multiplex PCR; TCRdb's version includes in-frame clones alone and lacks a portion of them. The sample has millions of clones, around 94% seen once. Sequences were obtained from naive CD4+ T cells sorted from blood. Subset indicated: CD45RA+ positively selected. The receptor source for this set is a man younger than 30 in good health.

The chain recombines TRBV7-9 with TRBJ1-2, with 9 positions matching TRBD1. Germline loops: CDR1 SEHNR, CDR2 FQNEAQ (reference sequence). This CDR3 is built from 15 residues. Losses at the gene ends were 5 bases for V and 0 bases for J; bases not matched to a gene: 4. CDR3 DNA: TGTGCCAGCAGCCCGGGACAGGGAGCTAACTATGGCTACACCTTC. Its protein is CASSPGQGANYGYTF. Full variable domain (remainder filled in from reference TRBV7-9 and TRBJ1-2): DTGVSQNPRHKITKRGQNVTFRCDPISEHNRLYWYRQTLGQGPEFLTYFQNEAQLEKSRLLSDRFSAERPKGSFSTLEIQRTEQGDSAMYLCASSPGQGANYGYTFGSGTRLTVV.

The chain couples TRBV30 to TRBJ1-6; the D gene is possibly TRBD1 (6 bases). Deletions cut 5 bases from V and 9 bases from J, with 11 bases between. Germline CDR1 GTSNPN, CDR2 SVGIG (reference sequence). There are 12 residues in the CDR3. The CDR3 region is CAWGTSSSPLHF. In nucleotides, the CDR3 is TGTGCCTGGGGGACAAGCAGTTCACCCCTCCACTTT.

V is TRBV7-9 and J is TRBJ2-1; 11 positions agree with TRBD2. The CDR3 is 18 amino acids. CDR1 is SEHNR and CDR2 is FQNEAQ in the germline V gene (reference sequence). J lost 6 bases, V lost 1 base, and 11 bases had no gene match. CDR3 bases: TGTGCCAGCAGCTTAGGGATGATTAGCGGGAGGGCCGGCAATGAGCAGTTCTTC. It translates to CASSLGMISGRAGNEQFF.

The chain recombines TRBV2 with TRBJ2-2, with a possible D match to TRBD2 (5 bases). CDR1 SNHLY and CDR2 FYNNEI come from the germline V gene. CDR3 size: 14 residues. V was pared by 2 bases and J by 4 bases, with 8 bases between. CDR3 protein: CASSELEGTGELFF. CDR3 nucleotides: TGTGCCAGCAGTGAATTAGAGGGCACCGGGGAGCTGTTTTTT. Full variable domain (remainder filled in from reference TRBV2 and TRBJ2-2): EPEVTQTPSHQVTQMGQEVILRCVPISNHLYFYWYRQILGQKVEFLVSFYNNEISEKSEIFDDQFSVERPDGSNFTLKIRSTKLEDSAMYFCASSELEGTGELFFGEGSRLTVL.

The chain carries TRBV9 and TRBJ2-7, with D possibly TRBD1 on 6 matching bases. The CDR3 is 15 residues long. Germline values: CDR1 SGDLS, CDR2 YYNGEE. The germline V and J ends were trimmed by 4 bases and 6 bases, with 20 bases remaining between them. The CDR3 DNA sequence: TGTGCCAGCAGCAACGCAGACAGGCTCCTCGGCGAGCAGTACTTC. It encodes CASSNADRLLGEQYF. The full variable domain, its missing parts supplied by reference TRBV9 and TRBJ2-7, is DSGVTQTPKHLITATGQRVTLRCSPRSGDLSVYWYQQSLDQGLQFLIQYYNGEERAKGNILERFSAQQFPDLHSELNLSSLELGDSALYFCASSNADRLLGEQYFGPGTRLTVT.

Here the CDR3 DNA reads TGTGCCAGCAGCGTAGCTTCGGGGTCCTCATTGGATACGCAGTATTTT. Its protein is CASSVASGSSLDTQYF. The V gene is TRBV9, the J gene TRBJ2-3; weak D call: TRBD2 (5 bases). This CDR3 is 16 amino acids long. CDR1 and CDR2 (germline): SGDLS, YYNGEE. Trimming left V 0 bases short and J 6 bases short, with 17 bases between.

The genes are TRBV18 and TRBJ1-5, with D perhaps TRBD1 (5 bases). This CDR3 has 14 amino acids. The germline V and J ends were trimmed by 4 bases and 5 bases, with 12 bases remaining between them. Germline lookup yields CDR1 KGHSH and CDR2 LQKENI. CDR3 loop: CASSHDSRHQPQHF. The CDR3 region has the DNA TGTGCCAGCTCACACGACAGCAGGCATCAGCCCCAGCATTTT.

V and J are TRBV19 and TRBJ1-5; 7 positions match TRBD1. Trimming removed 2 bases from V and 6 bases from J; junction bases left unmatched: 7. The CDR3 has 15 amino acids. Germline-derived CDR1 and CDR2 are LNHDA and SQIVND (reference sequence). Written as DNA, the CDR3 is TGTGCCAGTAGTATATCCAGGAAGGGGGCTCAGCCCCAGCATTTT. Translating gives CASSISRKGAQPQHF.

The rearrangement joins TRBV10-1 to TRBJ2-3; D remains unclear. V was trimmed by 4 bases and J by 0 bases, leaving 8 bases between them. CDR1 and CDR2 (germline): WNHNN, SYGVQD (reference sequence). The CDR3 extends over 14 amino acids. This chain's CDR3 is CASSVGGSTDTQYF. The CDR3 DNA reads as TGCGCCAGCAGTGTCGGCGGTAGCACAGATACGCAGTATTTT.

This clone was counted between two and nine times. The same CDR3 arises from other DNA sequences in this sample as well. The genes are TRBV7-2 and TRBJ1-1; TRBD1 matches at 7 bases. The CDR3 consists of 15 residues. V gave up 4 bases and J gave up 0 bases; unmatched junction bases: 5. Germline V CDR1 and CDR2: SGHTA, FQGNSA. The DNA for the CDR3 is TGTGCCAGCAGCTCCAGACAGGGTATGAACACTGAAGCTTTCTTT. This codes for CASSSRQGMNTEAFF.

This chain links TRBV10-1 with TRBJ2-1; D tentatively fits TRBD1 or TRBD2 (5 bases each). Per germline, CDR1 WNHNN and CDR2 SYGVQD (reference sequence). The V and J ends lost 1 base and 3 bases respectively, with 13 bases between them. The CDR3 is 16 amino acids. DNA of the CDR3: TGCGCCAGCAGTGAGTATGGCATTGGGGGCTACAATGAGCAGTTCTTC. Its protein product is CASSEYGIGGYNEQFF.

The chain joins TRBV9 to TRBJ2-2; 15 bases map to TRBD2. The CDR3 contains 18 residues. Trimming at V came to 5 bases and at J to 0 bases, leaving 5 bases not matched to a gene. The germline gives CDR1 SGDLS, CDR2 YYNGEE. The CDR3 DNA sequence: TGTGCCAGCAGAACCGGGACTAGCGGGGGGACGAACACCGGGGAGCTGTTTTTT. Translation gives CASRTGTSGGTNTGELFF.

In the case of this clone: The sample holds other DNA sequences that translate to the same CDR3. The chain links TRBV5-5 to TRBJ1-1; 11 positions agree with TRBD1. Germline assignment: CDR1 SGHKS and CDR2 YYEKEE (reference sequence). J lost 4 bases, V lost 2 bases, and 4 bases had no gene match. CDR3 length equals 15 residues. The CDR3 coding sequence is TGTGCCAGCAGCTTATCCGGGACAGGGGGCACTGAAGCTTTCTTT. It specifies CASSLSGTGGTEAFF.

The chain is built from TRBV9 and TRBJ1-2, with D possibly matching TRBD1 (6 bases). Trimming stripped 3 bases from V and 3 bases from J, with 9 bases between. CDR1 and CDR2 from the germline V gene are SGDLS and YYNGEE. The CDR3 covers 13 residues. The CDR3 is CASSERGDYGYTF. DNA of the CDR3: TGTGCCAGCAGCGAAAGGGGGGACTATGGCTACACCTTC. Supplemented by reference TRBV9 and TRBJ1-2, the full variable domain reads DSGVTQTPKHLITATGQRVTLRCSPRSGDLSVYWYQQSLDQGLQFLIQYYNGEERAKGNILERFSAQQFPDLHSELNLSSLELGDSALYFCASSERGDYGYTFGSGTRLTVV.

The chain couples TRBV5-1 to TRBJ2-7, with D maybe TRBD1 (6 bases). CDR3 length: 17 residues. V was shortened by 0 bases and J by 5 bases, with 21 bases between the two germline ends. The germline gives CDR1 SGHRS, CDR2 YFSETQ. The CDR3 nucleotides read TGCGCCAGCAGCTTGGCCCCGCAGGGGCTCTCCGATGACGAGCAGTACTTC. As protein: CASSLAPQGLSDDEQYF.

The chain is built from TRBV19 and TRBJ2-7; 7 nucleotides match TRBD1. J gave up 7 bases and V 5 bases, and 8 bases lay outside the gene matches. The germline CDR1 and CDR2 sequences are LNHDA and SQIVND (reference sequence). The CDR3 length is 13 residues. CDR3 sequence: CASSADRSGEQYF. CDR3 coding DNA: TGTGCCAGTAGTGCGGACAGGTCTGGGGAGCAGTACTTC.

There are a few counts of this clone. The chain joins TRBV18 to TRBJ2-2; D is unresolved. In germline, CDR1 is KGHSH, CDR2 LQKENI. The CDR3 spans 12 residues. Trimming pared 3 bases from V and 6 bases from J, leaving 5 bases between. The CDR3, as DNA: TGTGCCAGCTCACCCGCCGCCGGGGAGCTGTTTTTT. Translating it yields CASSPAAGELFF.

The J gene is TRBJ2-6, the V gene TRBV28; unclear D gene. V lost 2 bases, J lost 2 bases, and 7 bases lay in between. Germline V gene sequence: CDR1 MDHEN, CDR2 SYDVKM. This CDR3 comprises 15 residues. CDR3 sequence (DNA): TGTGCCAGCAGTTTAATCGGCCCTGGGGCCAACGTCCTGACTTTC. This translates into CASSLIGPGANVLTF.

The count of this clone is one. The chain joins TRBV28 to TRBJ1-4; possibly TRBD1 for D (6 bases). The V gene lost 7 bases and the J gene lost 8 bases, with 17 bases spanning the gap. The CDR3 sequence is 14 residues long. Germline V CDR1 and CDR2: MDHEN, SYDVKM. As DNA, the CDR3 is TGTGCCAGCACTAATGACAGGAGAAGCGAAAAACTGTTTTTT. It codes for CASTNDRRSEKLFF.

The rearrangement joins TRBV6-1 to TRBJ1-1; D not certain. The V end was cut by 5 bases, the J end by 3 bases, with 10 bases between. Germline assignment: CDR1 MNHNS and CDR2 SASEGT. The CDR3 consists of 13 residues. CDR3 coding DNA: TGTGCCAGCAGTTGGGAGTCTGACACTGAAGCTTTCTTT. Translated, it gives CASSWESDTEAFF.

The chain combines TRBV5-6 with TRBJ2-3; D is ambiguous. This CDR3 region has 14 residues. Per the germline V gene, CDR1 is SGHDT and CDR2 is YYEEEE. Deletions cut 4 bases from V and 0 bases from J, with 9 bases between. The DNA of the CDR3 is TGTGCCAGCAGCCCGAGTCCGAGCACAGATACGCAGTATTTT. This sequence encodes CASSPSPSTDTQYF.